What follows are 8 T cell receptor beta chains derived from one specimen sequenced in a study of long-term antiretroviral therapy in people with HIV. Survey-level immunoSEQ v3.0 assays were run. Clones were read by immunoSEQ multiplex PCR, and TCRdb kept only the in-frame ones, dropping some. The sample yields about 24,000 clones, approximately 81% seen once. The source material was unsorted PBMCs, sampled at the start of antiretroviral therapy, before treatment. All receptors derive from a woman aged 18 to 35 with HIV.

The chain couples TRBV5-4 to TRBJ2-7, with 8 positions matching TRBD1. Per the germline V gene, CDR1 is SGHNT and CDR2 is YYREEE (reference sequence). With 0 bases clipped from V and 6 bases from J, the junction kept 8 bases outside the gene matches. The CDR3 spans 15 residues. In nucleotides, the CDR3 is TGTGCCAGCAGCTTGGGCGGGGAAGGGACAGGCGAGCAGTACTTC. Its protein product is CASSLGGEGTGEQYF.

This sequence joins TRBV7-9 and TRBJ2-7, with 10 nucleotides matching TRBD1. Germline V lookup: CDR1 SEHNR, CDR2 FQNEAQ (reference sequence). This CDR3 has 15 residues. V was pared by 5 bases and J by 2 bases, with 6 bases of the junction left unmatched. The CDR3 loop reads CASSPDRGLTYEQYF. Written as DNA, the CDR3 is TGTGCCAGCAGCCCAGACAGGGGGCTTACCTACGAGCAGTACTTC.

The chain has TRBV6-4 and TRBJ1-2; the D gene is possibly TRBD1 (5 bases). V lost 6 bases, J lost 4 bases, and 24 bases lay in between. Germline V CDR1 and CDR2: MRHNA, SNTAGT. The CDR3 consists of 17 residues. CDR3 in DNA: TGTGCCAGCAGAATCCGGGACCAGATTGCTCGGGGCTATGGCTACACCTTC. The encoded protein is CASRIRDQIARGYGYTF.

The chain employs TRBV5-1 and TRBJ2-5, with D perhaps given as TRBD1 or TRBD2 (5 bases each). Trimming took 0 bases from V and 5 from J, leaving 8 bases between them. Germline V gives CDR1 SGHRS, CDR2 YFSETQ. This CDR3 comprises 13 residues. This CDR3 is CASSLGGLETQYF. DNA of the CDR3: TGCGCCAGCAGCTTGGGGGGGTTGGAGACCCAGTACTTC. The variable domain in full, with the rest retrieved from reference TRBV5-1 and TRBJ2-5, is KAGVTQTPRYLIKTRGQQVTLSCSPISGHRSVSWYQQTPGQGLQFLFEYFSETQRNKGNFPGRFSGRQFSNSRSEMNVSTLELGDSALYLCASSLGGLETQYFGPGTRLLVL.

The gene calls are TRBV5-1 and TRBJ2-1, with 8 bases matching TRBD2. With 0 bases clipped from V and 3 bases from J, the junction kept 2 bases outside the gene matches. Germline-derived CDR1 and CDR2 are SGHRS and YFSETQ. The CDR3 loop spans 15 amino acids. The CDR3 is CASSLDGGDYNEQFF. Here the CDR3 DNA reads TGCGCCAGCAGCTTGGACGGGGGGGACTACAATGAGCAGTTCTTC.

V usage is TRBV30 and J usage is TRBJ1-1; D perhaps matches TRBD1 (6 bases). The CDR3 has 13 amino acids. Between the trimmed V and J ends, which lost 4 bases and 1 base, there was a span of 10 bases. CDR1 and CDR2 from the germline V gene are GTSNPN and SVGIG (reference sequence). The CDR3 coding sequence is TGTGCCTGGACAACAGGGAGGAACACTGAAGCTTTCTTT. This encodes CAWTTGRNTEAFF.

This rearrangement joins TRBV5-6 to TRBJ1-3; D perhaps matches TRBD1 (6 bases). This CDR3 spans 17 amino acids. Germline-derived CDR1 and CDR2 are SGHDT and YYEEEE. Trimming removed 1 base from V and 0 bases from J, with 14 bases in between. CDR3 region: CASSLRGTPSSGNTIYF. Written as DNA, the CDR3 is TGTGCCAGCAGCTTGAGGGGGACACCGAGCTCTGGAAACACCATATATTTT.

This sequence joins TRBV5-6 and TRBJ2-7; the D is unclear. The V end was cut by 0 bases, the J end by 7 bases, with 8 bases between. The germline V gene has CDR1 SGHDT and CDR2 YYEEEE. The CDR3 loop spans 12 amino acids. The CDR3 here is CASSLEPLEQYF. DNA of the CDR3: TGTGCCAGCAGCTTGGAGCCCTTGGAGCAGTACTTC.